The 26 T cell receptor beta chains in this list originate from one sample, sequenced in a study of Graves' ophthalmopathy and Graves' hyperthyroidism. From RNA, the CDR3 regions of TCR beta chains were amplified and sequenced. The authors performed first-round RT-PCR with HTBI primers and then a second-round multiplex PCR. TCRdb itself ran the multiplex PCR reads through MiXCR, one entry per CDR3 protein. The table has almost 750,000 distinct CDR3 sequences, around 40% seen once. Sample: peripheral blood. These receptors were taken from an adult man with Graves' ophthalmopathy.

Ten or more counts support this clonotype. This chain joins TRBV29-1 and TRBJ2-5; weak D call: TRBD1 (6 bases). V was clipped by 4 bases and J by 4 bases, with 13 bases between them. The CDR3 is made up of 13 amino acids. In germline, CDR1 is SQVTM, CDR2 ANQGSEA. The CDR3 bases are TGCAGCGTTGGTAACAGGGTTGGAGAGACCCAGTACTTC. Protein: CSVGNRVGETQYF. Full variable domain (outside the CDR3, taken from reference TRBV29-1 and TRBJ2-5): SAVISQKPSRDICQRGTSLTIQCQVDSQVTMMFWYRQQPGQSLTLIATANQGSEATYESGFVIDKFPISRPNLTFSTLTVSNMSPEDSSIYLCSVGNRVGETQYFGPGTRLLVL.

This clonotype was picked up a small number of times. The chain joins TRBV6-5 to TRBJ1-1; D might be TRBD1 (5 bases). The V gene lost 9 bases and the J gene lost 0 bases, with 8 bases spanning the gap. In germline, CDR1 is MNHEY, CDR2 SVGAGI. The CDR3 has 12 amino acids. The CDR3 is CARTVLNTEAFF. The DNA of the CDR3 is TGTGCCAGGACAGTGTTGAACACTGAAGCTTTCTTT.

The chain couples TRBV25-1 to TRBJ1-1, with a tentative D call TRBD1 (5 bases). The CDR3 spans 14 residues. Germline V lookup: CDR1 MGHDK, CDR2 SYGVNS. Trimming took off 4 bases at V and 1 base at J, with 10 bases between the two ends. CDR3 sequence reads: CASSVQGSNTEAFF. The CDR3 nucleotides read TGTGCCAGCAGTGTTCAGGGCTCGAACACTGAAGCTTTCTTT.

This clonotype showed up many times. The genes are TRBV15 and TRBJ1-4; TRBD1 agrees at 9 bases. Losses at the gene ends were 1 base for V and 5 bases for J; bases not matched to a gene: 2. This CDR3 has 15 residues. From germline, CDR1 is LNHNV and CDR2 YYDKDF (reference sequence). This CDR3 reads CATSRVGTGNEKLFF. CDR3 bases: TGTGCCACCAGCAGAGTAGGGACAGGGAATGAAAAACTGTTTTTT.

This clonotype was picked up one time. The J gene is TRBJ2-5, the V gene TRBV6-4, with D possibly TRBD2 on 6 matching bases. CDR1 and CDR2 (germline): MRHNA, SNTAGT. This CDR3 is 14 amino acids long. V was trimmed by 7 bases and J by 1 base, leaving 13 bases between them. In nucleotides, the CDR3 is TGTGCCAGCATTGTCGGGGGAGGCCAAGAGACCCAGTACTTC. It is translated as CASIVGGGQETQYF.

This chain joins TRBV25-1 and TRBJ1-1; TRBD1 matches 9 bases. Looked up from germline, CDR1 is MGHDK and CDR2 is SYGVNS. J gave up 5 bases and V 3 bases, and 7 bases lay outside the gene matches. The CDR3 extends over 15 amino acids. In nucleotides, the CDR3 is TGTGCCAGCAGTGACCCCGGGACAGGGAGGACTGAAGCTTTCTTT. Protein: CASSDPGTGRTEAFF.

The CDR3: CASSGDGTTYEQYF. DNA of the CDR3: TGTGCCAGCAGCGGAGACGGGACAACCTACGAGCAGTACTTC. V usage is TRBV11-2 and J usage is TRBJ2-7, with D perhaps matching TRBD1 (6 bases). The CDR3 has 14 amino acids. Germline CDR1 and CDR2: SGHAT and FQNNGV. V was trimmed by 5 bases and J by 2 bases, leaving 13 bases between them.

This clonotype was observed at least ten times. V gene TRBV7-2 combines with J gene TRBJ2-5; the D gene could be TRBD1 or TRBD2 (5 bases each). The V gene lost 1 base and the J gene lost 1 base, with 13 bases spanning the gap. The V gene's germline CDR1 is SGHTA and CDR2 FQGNSA. This CDR3 has 16 residues. CDR3 protein: CASSLVYRGSQETQYF. Written as DNA, the CDR3 is TGTGCCAGCAGCTTAGTATATCGGGGCAGCCAAGAGACCCAGTACTTC.

In this sample, this clonotype turned up many times. The rearrangement uses TRBV20-1 and TRBJ2-7; a possible D gene is TRBD2 (7 bases). Germline V gene data show CDR1 as DFQATT and CDR2 as SNEGSKA (reference sequence). Trimming took off 7 bases at V and 6 bases at J, with 13 bases between the two ends. This CDR3 region has 11 residues. The CDR3 loop is CSVGGLGEQYF. As DNA, the CDR3 is TGCAGTGTCGGGGGGCTCGGCGAGCAGTACTTC.

In the case of this clonotype: Because the CDR3's place on the DNA is in doubt, the DNA is left out and the CDR3 is given as listed by TCRdb. The CDR3 region is CASSLDRMKNCFF. This chain connects TRBV7-2 to TRBJ1-4. The CDR3 spans 13 residues, counting both ends. CDR1 is SGHTA, CDR2 FQGNSA, per germline.

This clonotype was picked up a small number of times. The chain joins TRBV19 to TRBJ1-5, with D possibly TRBD1 on 5 matching bases. This CDR3 has 19 residues. CDR1 and CDR2 (germline): LNHDA, SQIVND (reference sequence). V shed 1 base and J shed 2 bases, with 21 bases lying between them. The CDR3 reads CASSIGLAGYSSGNQPQHF. The DNA of the CDR3 is TGTGCCAGTAGTATAGGCCTGGCAGGGTACTCGTCAGGCAATCAGCCCCAGCATTTT.

This chain joins TRBV20-1 and TRBJ2-7; TRBD1 is a possible D gene (5 bases). Trimming shortened V by 6 bases and J by 3 bases, and 24 bases separated the two germline ends. Germline V gives CDR1 DFQATT, CDR2 SNEGSKA (reference sequence). The CDR3 consists of 16 residues. CDR3 nucleotide sequence: TGCAGTGCCCGCCCTCTTACCACAGGAGCCTACTACGAGCAGTACTTC. It codes for CSARPLTTGAYYEQYF.

The chain couples TRBV20-1 to TRBJ2-7; D ambiguous. Matching the DNA end better, TRBJ2-1 makes the J call doubtful. Germline V gene sequence: CDR1 DFQATT, CDR2 SNEGSKA (reference sequence). This CDR3 has 14 amino acids. CDR3 bases: TGCAGTGCTGTGGCGGTAGGCCGAACCTATGAGCAGTTCTTC. Translated, it gives CSAVAVGRTYEQFF.

This clonotype showed up just a few times. This chain joins TRBV12-3 or TRBV12-4 and TRBJ1-5; D remains ambiguous. This CDR3 has 17 amino acids. V shed 2 bases and J shed 1 base, with 15 bases lying between them. CDR3 protein: CASSLSPQTRSNQPQHF. CDR3 coding DNA: TGTGCCAGCAGTTTAAGTCCCCAGACTCGGAGCAATCAGCCCCAGCATTTT.

This clonotype was picked up a small number of times. The V gene is TRBV29-1, the J gene TRBJ2-2, with 9 bases lining up with TRBD2. Trimming at V came to 6 bases and at J to 6 bases, leaving 11 bases not matched to a gene. This CDR3 region has 15 residues. The germline CDR1 and CDR2 sequences are SQVTM and ANQGSEA. CDR3 nucleotide sequence: TGCAGCGTCAGACGGGGCGGGGGGGCATCCGGGGAGCTGTTTTTT. Its protein product is CSVRRGGGASGELFF.

This clonotype was detected ten times or more. The genes are TRBV7-9 and TRBJ2-6, with 10 bases matching TRBD1. V was clipped by 6 bases and J by 2 bases; unmatched bases: 7. CDR3 length equals 17 residues. Per germline, CDR1 SEHNR and CDR2 FQNEAQ (reference sequence). Here the CDR3 reads CASRPGQGLPGANVLTF. CDR3 nucleotide sequence: TGTGCCAGCAGACCGGGACAGGGGCTCCCTGGGGCCAACGTCCTGACTTTC.

V and J are TRBV10-3 and TRBJ1-2, with D possibly TRBD1 on 5 matching bases. Trimming stripped 3 bases from V and 6 bases from J, with 8 bases between. Germline CDR1 is ENHRY and CDR2 is SYGVKD. This CDR3 has 12 amino acids. CDR3 region: CAISEGEHGYTF. The CDR3 nucleotides read TGTGCCATCAGTGAAGGGGAGCATGGCTACACCTTC.

The sample holds one count of this clonotype. This may arise from a read error, as a much more abundant clone is one base away. V and J are TRBV7-9 and TRBJ1-2; D is uncertain. The germline CDR1 and CDR2 sequences are SEHNR and FQNEAQ (reference sequence). The length of the CDR3 is 14 residues. DNA of the CDR3: TGTTCCAGCAGCTTAGGAGTGAGGGCGTATGGCTACACCTTC. Protein: CSSSLGVRAYGYTF.

The V and J genes are TRBV25-1 and TRBJ2-2; the D gene is possibly TRBD2 (6 bases). CDR3 length: 15 residues. V lost 3 bases and J 1 base, leaving 9 bases between the germline ends. Germline V gene data show CDR1 as MGHDK and CDR2 as SYGVNS. As DNA, the CDR3 is TGTGCCAGCAGTGACGAGACTAGGAACACCGGGGAGCTGTTTTTT. Translation: CASSDETRNTGELFF.

This clonotype was detected many times. This chain links TRBV7-2 with TRBJ2-5, with D hard to call. With 4 bases removed from V and 7 bases from J, the gap between germline ends came to 10 bases. This CDR3 is built from 12 residues. CDR1 is SGHTA and CDR2 is FQGNSA in the germline V gene. The CDR3 DNA follows: TGTGCCAGCAGCTCCTCAGTTCGGACCCAGTACTTC. Its protein is CASSSSVRTQYF. Complete variable domain (other parts from reference TRBV7-2 and TRBJ2-5): GAGVSQSPSNKVTEKGKDVELRCDPISGHTALYWYRQSLGQGLEFLIYFQGNSAPDKSGLPSDRFSAERTGGSVSTLTIQRTQQEDSAVYLCASSSSVRTQYFGPGTRLLVL.

Comment on this clonotype: A read error may explain this, as a much larger clone is one base away. The chain carries TRBV19 and TRBJ1-1; D possibly corresponds to TRBD1 (5 bases). The CDR3 is made up of 14 amino acids. V lost 5 bases and J lost 6, with 16 bases in between. In germline, CDR1 is LNHDA, CDR2 SQIVND (reference sequence). This CDR3 reads CASSALRRGAEAFF. The CDR3 DNA follows: TGTGCCAGTAGTGCGTTAAGACGGGGCGCTGAAGCTTTCTTT.

This clonotype was counted only a few times. The chain recombines TRBV11-2 with TRBJ1-2, with 8 bases fitting TRBD1. V lost 1 base and J lost 6; bases outside the gene matches: 4. Germline values: CDR1 SGHAT, CDR2 FQNNGV. The CDR3 totals 14 residues. The CDR3 is CASSLGQGLDGYTF. The CDR3 DNA sequence: TGTGCCAGCAGCTTAGGACAGGGGCTCGATGGCTACACCTTC. Variable domain in full (rest from reference TRBV11-2 and TRBJ1-2): EAGVAQSPRYKIIEKRQSVAFWCNPISGHATLYWYQQILGQGPKLLIQFQNNGVVDDSQLPKDRFSAERLKGVDSTLKIQPAKLEDSAVYLCASSLGQGLDGYTFGSGTRLTVV.

This sequence joins TRBV5-1 and TRBJ1-1; no reliable D call. The V end lost 6 bases, the J end lost 0 bases, and 12 bases lay between the germline ends. Germline V gives CDR1 SGHRS, CDR2 YFSETQ. The CDR3 sequence is 14 residues long. CDR3 in DNA: TGCGCCAGCACCCCCCCAGGTATGAACACTGAAGCTTTCTTT. As protein: CASTPPGMNTEAFF.

The chain couples TRBV29-1 to TRBJ2-7, with D perhaps being TRBD1 or TRBD2 (5 bases each). Per the germline V gene, CDR1 is SQVTM and CDR2 is ANQGSEA. The V end lost 6 bases, the J end lost 2 bases, and 17 bases lay between the germline ends. This CDR3 spans 14 amino acids. DNA of the CDR3: TGCAGCGTCGAGGGTGGGGCGAGGACCTACGAGCAGTACTTC. Its translation is CSVEGGARTYEQYF.

This clonotype was seen repeatedly, ten times or more. The J gene is TRBJ2-5, the V gene TRBV7-9; TRBD1 aligns across 7 bases. The CDR3 length is 16 residues. Germline loops: CDR1 SEHNR, CDR2 FQNEAQ (reference sequence). V shed 3 bases, J shed 4 bases, and the junction held 11 bases outside the gene matches. The CDR3 sequence is CASSLPRQGLRETQYF. The DNA of the CDR3 is TGTGCCAGCAGCTTGCCAAGACAGGGATTAAGAGAGACCCAGTACTTC.

A word on this clonotype: One end of the junction is discordant with germline, which a read error may explain. This chain joins TRBV10-1 and TRBJ1-2, with unresolved D. In germline, CDR1 is WNHNN, CDR2 SYGVQD (reference sequence). The CDR3 runs to 13 residues. The CDR3 DNA follows: TGTGCCAGCTCACCGGGCCTAGACTATGGCTACACCTTC. Its protein is CASSPGLDYGYTF.